The rows below give T cell receptor beta chains drawn from one sample of a study of T cell repertoires in cytomegalovirus infection. MiXCR, run by TCRdb on the reads, gives a single entry per CDR3 protein. The repertoire holds hundreds of thousands of distinct CDR3 sequences, with roughly 30% as singletons. These receptors are not linked to any known antigen. Here the sequenced sample was cultured CD8+ T cells from PBMCs, taken from culture after CMV antigen stimulation. The receptors stem from a human donor in good health (CMV status not recorded). Some clones in this sample may be carry-over from other donors' samples. Both conserved end residues are part of each CDR3. Each record gives: CDR3 length, V gene, D gene, clone size, J gene, CDR3 DNA, CDR3 protein. A D gene is named only where the DNA matches it firmly. Rows may omit the clone size; those that give it use once, few, many or a size class.

len: 16; v_gene: TRBV10-3; d_gene: -; abundance: -; j_gene: TRBJ2-7; CDR3nt: TGTGCCATCAGTGAGGTGGGACTCTCTCCCTCCTACGAGCAGTACTTC; CDR3aa: CAISEVGLSPSYEQYF
len: 14; v_gene: TRBV15; d_gene: -; abundance: -; j_gene: TRBJ2-2; CDR3nt: TGTGCCACCAGCACGGTGGCGGGCACCGGGGAGCTGTTTTTT; CDR3aa: CATSTVAGTGELFF
len: 13; v_gene: TRBV24-1; d_gene: -; abundance: few; j_gene: TRBJ1-5; CDR3nt: TGTGCCACCAGTGAGGGAGCAAATCAGCCCCAGCATTTT; CDR3aa: CATSEGANQPQHF
len: 18; v_gene: TRBV5-4; d_gene: TRBD2; abundance: -; j_gene: TRBJ2-1; CDR3nt: TGTGCCAGCAGCCCGGGACTAGCGGGGGCGAGCTCCTACAATGAGCAGTTCTTC; CDR3aa: CASSPGLAGASSYNEQFF
len: 15; v_gene: TRBV10-3; d_gene: TRBD2; abundance: few; j_gene: TRBJ2-7; CDR3nt: TGTGCCATCAGTGAGTCTGGCGGGGGATACTACGAGCAGTACTTC; CDR3aa: CAISESGGGYYEQYF
len: 16; v_gene: TRBV12-3/TRBV12-4; d_gene: -; abundance: -; j_gene: TRBJ2-1; CDR3nt: TGTGCCAGCAGTTTGTTTCAGGGGCCCCCCCACAATGAGCAGTTCTTC; CDR3aa: CASSLFQGPPHNEQFF
len: 13; v_gene: TRBV29-1; d_gene: -; abundance: -; j_gene: TRBJ1-2; CDR3nt: TGCAGCGTTGAAGATTCGGAAAACTATGGCTACACCTTC; CDR3aa: CSVEDSENYGYTF
len: 14; v_gene: TRBV7-4; d_gene: TRBD1; abundance: -; j_gene: TRBJ1-5; CDR3nt: TGTGCCAGCAGCTGGGGGACAGGGGATCGAGCCCAGCATTTT; CDR3aa: CASSWGTGDRAQHF
len: 12; v_gene: TRBV28; d_gene: -; abundance: once; j_gene: TRBJ2-3; CDR3nt: TGTGCCAGCAGCCAGCAGAGGAATACGCAGTATTTT; CDR3aa: CASSQQRNTQYF
len: 13; v_gene: TRBV29-1; d_gene: TRBD1; abundance: -; j_gene: TRBJ1-2; CDR3nt: TGCAGCGTTCCCGGGACAGGGAGCTCTGGTTACACCTTC; CDR3aa: CSVPGTGSSGYTF
len: 15; v_gene: TRBV19; d_gene: -; abundance: few; j_gene: TRBJ2-3; CDR3nt: TGTGCCAGTAGTATAGAAGCCCATGGCACAGATACGCAGTATTTT; CDR3aa: CASSIEAHGTDTQYF
len: 14; v_gene: TRBV5-1; d_gene: -; abundance: -; j_gene: TRBJ2-1; CDR3nt: TGCGCCAGCAGCTTGTTTAGCGTTTACAATGAGCAGTTCTTC; CDR3aa: CASSLFSVYNEQFF
len: 16; v_gene: TRBV28; d_gene: -; abundance: few; j_gene: TRBJ1-1; CDR3nt: TGTGCCAGCAGTCTCACATCCCGGACGGATGACACTGAAGCTTTCTTT; CDR3aa: CASSLTSRTDDTEAFF
len: 17; v_gene: TRBV6-8; d_gene: TRBD2; abundance: -; j_gene: TRBJ2-3; CDR3nt: TGTGCCAGCAGTTACTCAAGCGGGGGCTTTGCCGCAGATACGCAGTATTTT; CDR3aa: CASSYSSGGFAADTQYF
len: 15; v_gene: TRBV7-8; d_gene: -; abundance: -; j_gene: TRBJ1-5; CDR3nt: TGTGCCAGCAGCTTGAGGGGGGAAAGGTTAAAGCCCCAGCATTTT; CDR3aa: CASSLRGERLKPQHF
len: 15; v_gene: TRBV27; d_gene: TRBD1; abundance: -; j_gene: TRBJ1-1; CDR3nt: TGTGCCAACAGTTTAGACAGGGGGATTGACGCTGAAGCTTTCTTT; CDR3aa: CANSLDRGIDAEAFF
len: 18; v_gene: TRBV4-3; d_gene: -; abundance: -; j_gene: TRBJ2-2; CDR3nt: TGCGCCAGCAGCCAAGACCCCACAGATAGCTGGTACACCGGGGAGCTGTTTTTT; CDR3aa: CASSQDPTDSWYTGELFF
len: 14; v_gene: TRBV12-3/TRBV12-4; d_gene: -; abundance: many; j_gene: TRBJ2-3; CDR3nt: TGTGCCAGCTTTAGGCAGCTTGAACCAGATACGCAGTATTTT; CDR3aa: CASFRQLEPDTQYF
len: 19; v_gene: TRBV10-1; d_gene: TRBD2; abundance: -; j_gene: TRBJ2-1; CDR3nt: TGCGCCAGCAGTGAGATAACGGATCTAGCGGGGGGCTCCTACAATGAGCAGTTCTTC; CDR3aa: CASSEITDLAGGSYNEQFF
len: 16; v_gene: TRBV7-9; d_gene: -; abundance: many; j_gene: TRBJ2-3; CDR3nt: TGTGCCAGCAGCTTAGAAGTCCAGCCGTACACAGATACGCAGTATTTT; CDR3aa: CASSLEVQPYTDTQYF
len: 15; v_gene: TRBV6-5; d_gene: TRBD1; abundance: few; j_gene: TRBJ1-2; CDR3nt: TGTGCCAGCAGTTTTATAGAGGGGGCGTTGGATGGCTACACCTTC; CDR3aa: CASSFIEGALDGYTF
len: 15; v_gene: TRBV7-6; d_gene: TRBD1; abundance: few; j_gene: TRBJ1-2; CDR3nt: TGTGCCAGCAGCTCAGGACAGGGGGGTTTAAGAGGCTACACCTTC; CDR3aa: CASSSGQGGLRGYTF
len: 18; v_gene: TRBV12-3/TRBV12-4; d_gene: TRBD1; abundance: -; j_gene: TRBJ1-6; CDR3nt: TGTGCCAGCAGTTTTGTCGTTGGTCAGGGGGCGGGTAATTCACCCCTCCACTTT; CDR3aa: CASSFVVGQGAGNSPLHF
len: 13; v_gene: TRBV11-3; d_gene: -; abundance: -; j_gene: TRBJ2-3; CDR3nt: TGTGCCAGCAATCAAGGGGGCACAGATACGCAGTATTTT; CDR3aa: CASNQGGTDTQYF
len: 11; v_gene: TRBV6-6; d_gene: -; abundance: -; j_gene: TRBJ1-3; CDR3nt: TGTGCCAGCAGTCTCGGGGGGTTTCATATTTTT; CDR3aa: CASSLGGFHIF
len: 13; v_gene: TRBV7-6; d_gene: -; abundance: many; j_gene: TRBJ1-2; CDR3nt: TGTGCCAGCAGCTTAGGAGGGGGAGGAGGCTACACCTTC; CDR3aa: CASSLGGGGGYTF
len: 13; v_gene: TRBV6-2/TRBV6-3; d_gene: -; abundance: -; j_gene: TRBJ1-1; CDR3nt: TGTGCCAGCGGCCGCATTGGGGACACTGAAGCTTTCTTT; CDR3aa: CASGRIGDTEAFF
len: 13; v_gene: TRBV20-1; d_gene: -; abundance: -; j_gene: TRBJ1-6; CDR3nt: TGCAGTGCTAGAGAGGAGAGGGGTTCACCCCTCCACTTT; CDR3aa: CSAREERGSPLHF
len: 15; v_gene: TRBV24-1; d_gene: -; abundance: few; j_gene: TRBJ1-4; CDR3nt: TGTGCCACCAGTGATTTCCGGGATAATAATGAAAAACTGTTTTTT; CDR3aa: CATSDFRDNNEKLFF
len: 16; v_gene: TRBV12-3/TRBV12-4; d_gene: -; abundance: few; j_gene: TRBJ1-1; CDR3nt: TGTGCCAGCAGTTCCGGTGCAACTTACCTGAACACTGAAGCTTTCTTT; CDR3aa: CASSSGATYLNTEAFF
len: 12; v_gene: TRBV7-3; d_gene: -; abundance: -; j_gene: TRBJ1-1; CDR3nt: TGTGCCAGCAGCTTGGGGGCCCGGGAAGCTTTCTTT; CDR3aa: CASSLGAREAFF
len: 15; v_gene: TRBV4-1; d_gene: -; abundance: -; j_gene: TRBJ2-2; CDR3nt: TGCGTCAGCAGCCGAGACCTGACGAACACCGGGGAGCTGTTTTTT; CDR3aa: CVSSRDLTNTGELFF
len: 13; v_gene: TRBV11-3; d_gene: -; abundance: -; j_gene: TRBJ2-2; CDR3nt: TGTGCCAGCAGCACCCTAAAAACCGGGGAGCTGTTTTTT; CDR3aa: CASSTLKTGELFF
len: 14; v_gene: TRBV2; d_gene: -; abundance: -; j_gene: TRBJ2-4; CDR3nt: TGTGCCAGCAGTGGTAGTTTAGCCAAAAACATTCAGTACTTC; CDR3aa: CASSGSLAKNIQYF
len: 15; v_gene: TRBV6-4; d_gene: TRBD2; abundance: -; j_gene: TRBJ2-3; CDR3nt: TGTGCCAGCAGTGAAACTAGCGGGGGGGCAAATACGCAGTATTTT; CDR3aa: CASSETSGGANTQYF
len: 15; v_gene: TRBV7-6; d_gene: -; abundance: many; j_gene: TRBJ2-3; CDR3nt: TGTGCCAGCAGCTTGGACCCGGGACCCTCCGCGGCGCAGTATTTT; CDR3aa: CASSLDPGPSAAQYF
len: 16; v_gene: TRBV27; d_gene: -; abundance: -; j_gene: TRBJ2-2; CDR3nt: TGTGCCAGCAGTCGTAAACAAAACAGGGTTAGAGGGGAGCTGTTTTTT; CDR3aa: CASSRKQNRVRGELFF
len: 12; v_gene: TRBV7-6; d_gene: -; abundance: few; j_gene: TRBJ1-2; CDR3nt: TGTGCCACCCTTCAGGGAACAGGTGGCTACACCTTC; CDR3aa: CATLQGTGGYTF